The sequence of this T cell receptor (beta chain) was determined in a study of tumor-infiltrating lymphocytes in oesophageal squamous cell carcinoma. CDR3 length: 17 amino acids. The V segment lost 3 bases and the J segment 4 bases; nucleotides outside the gene matches: 10. From germline, CDR1 is MGHRA and CDR2 YSYEKL. TCRdb re-called the PCR reads through MiXCR, storing one row per CDR3 protein. The sample has about 20,000 distinct CDR3 sequences, approximately 40% seen once; the top ten hold approximately 20%. This clonotype was recorded many times. The sequence derives from a male donor with esophageal squamous cell carcinoma. The rearrangement uses TRBV4-1 and TRBJ2-1, with 9 nucleotides matching TRBD1. The sample consisted of esophageal tumor tissue. The CDR3 bases are TGCGCCAGCAGCCACGCCGATACAGGGGGCGCATACAATGAGCAGTTCTTC. This sequence encodes CASSHADTGGAYNEQFF.